Listed below are T cell receptor beta chains from one sample, sequenced in a study of CD8 T cells in ankylosing spondylitis. One entry per CDR3 protein, called by TCRdb with MiXCR from the 5' RACE reads. The data contain 20,000 to 30,000 distinct CDR3 sequences, approximately 13% of them seen just once; the ten biggest clones take up 30% to 45%. Sequenced material: blood. These receptors were taken from a male donor with ankylosing spondylitis or in good health (not recorded which). CDR3s include the opening cysteine and the closing phenylalanine or tryptophan.

length: 14; V: TRBV5-1; J: TRBJ1-1; CDR3: CASRPTNMNTEAFF
length: 13; V: TRBV12-3/TRBV12-4; J: TRBJ2-3; CDR3: CASSSGRPSGQYF
length: 15; V: TRBV6-5; J: TRBJ1-3; CDR3: CASSYSGLSGNTIYF
length: 17; V: TRBV7-9; J: TRBJ2-2; CDR3: CASSPILAGGYTGELFF
length: 18; V: TRBV7-9; J: TRBJ2-2; CDR3: CASSLTTGTGINTGELFF
length: 15; V: TRBV7-6; J: TRBJ1-1; CDR3: CASSPKLDRNTEAFF
length: 14; V: TRBV20-1; J: TRBJ1-3; CDR3: CSARDTGTGNTIYF
length: 15; V: TRBV9; J: TRBJ2-2; CDR3: CASSEAGTTTGELFF
length: 16; V: TRBV28; J: TRBJ2-2; CDR3: CASSFNSRVYTGELFF
length: 16; V: TRBV15; J: TRBJ2-5; CDR3: CATSRGGQGTQETQYF
length: 11; V: TRBV18; J: TRBJ1-1; CDR3: CASSTKTEAFF
length: 16; V: TRBV20-1; J: TRBJ2-2; CDR3: CSARDSVAGGHGELFF
length: 12; V: TRBV7-8; J: TRBJ1-1; CDR3: CASSLLMAEAFF
length: 15; V: TRBV5-6; J: TRBJ2-5; CDR3: CASSPRLAGKETQYF
length: 14; V: TRBV4-2; J: TRBJ2-5; CDR3: CASSQPGGEETQYF
length: 14; V: TRBV7-3; J: TRBJ1-1; CDR3: CASSQRGAGTEAFF
length: 14; V: TRBV30; J: TRBJ2-6; CDR3: CASGAISGANVLTF
length: 14; V: TRBV2; J: TRBJ2-3; CDR3: CASEQATGTDTQYF
length: 12; V: TRBV29-1; J: TRBJ2-3; CDR3: CSGGQGTDTQYF
length: 13; V: TRBV5-6; J: TRBJ2-1; CDR3: CASSRFVGNEQFF
length: 13; V: TRBV7-9; J: TRBJ2-1; CDR3: CASSSEARTKQFF
length: 16; V: TRBV7-3; J: TRBJ2-5; CDR3: CASSFQGREPLEAQYF
length: 19; V: TRBV5-1; J: TRBJ2-1; CDR3: CASSFFVSGGASSYNEQFF
length: 16; V: TRBV15; J: TRBJ2-1; CDR3: CATSRPGQGRGNEQFF
length: 15; V: TRBV12-3/TRBV12-4; J: TRBJ2-1; CDR3: CASTLTGGEGNEQFF
length: 16; V: TRBV20-1; J: TRBJ2-3; CDR3: CSASRPSGGPTDTQYF
length: 13; V: TRBV14; J: TRBJ2-2; CDR3: CASSQRQSGELFF
length: 14; V: TRBV7-3; J: TRBJ2-3; CDR3: CASSPIFSTDTQYF
length: 14; V: TRBV20-1; J: TRBJ2-4; CDR3: CSATNRGTKNIQYF
length: 17; V: TRBV20-1; J: TRBJ1-1; CDR3: CSARVERQPIPNTEAFF
length: 16; V: TRBV20-1; J: TRBJ2-3; CDR3: CSARDVLAGGTDTQYF
length: 16; V: TRBV5-1; J: TRBJ2-2; CDR3: CASSTSGTANTGELFF
length: 15; V: TRBV7-9; J: TRBJ1-1; CDR3: CASSPETGLGTEAFF
length: 13; V: TRBV10-3; J: TRBJ2-2; CDR3: CAITGTPTGELFF
length: 14; V: TRBV28; J: TRBJ2-7; CDR3: CASSLAPGSYEQYF
length: 14; V: TRBV27; J: TRBJ2-3; CDR3: CASSWQGFTDTQYF
length: 15; V: TRBV5-4; J: TRBJ2-5; CDR3: CASSLAGRGRETQYF
length: 17; V: TRBV6-2/TRBV6-3; J: TRBJ1-1; CDR3: CASSYRVLTGLETEAFF
length: 14; V: TRBV5-1; J: TRBJ2-7; CDR3: CASSFRDDLYEQYF
length: 16; V: TRBV10-3; J: TRBJ2-2; CDR3: CAITGLAGLRTGELFF
length: 13; V: TRBV29-1; J: TRBJ2-2; CDR3: CSVENRNTGELFF
length: 16; V: TRBV5-1; J: TRBJ2-2; CDR3: CASTVSGGARTGELFF
length: 13; V: TRBV7-3; J: TRBJ2-5; CDR3: CASSLSRDETQYF
length: 14; V: TRBV5-5; J: TRBJ2-3; CDR3: CASSTRALGDTQYF
length: 13; V: TRBV7-2; J: TRBJ1-4; CDR3: CASSLATNEKLFF
length: 15; V: TRBV7-2; J: TRBJ2-4; CDR3: CASSSPRLAKNIQYF
length: 15; V: TRBV5-1; J: TRBJ1-6; CDR3: CASSSWTAHNSPLHF
length: 16; V: TRBV28; J: TRBJ2-7; CDR3: CASSFWFSGRGYEQYF
length: 12; V: TRBV28; J: TRBJ1-1; CDR3: CASSLARIEAFF
length: 12; V: TRBV5-5; J: TRBJ2-1; CDR3: CASNLPYNEQFF
length: 12; V: TRBV20-1; J: TRBJ2-1; CDR3: CSARGLGDEQFF
length: 13; V: TRBV3-1; J: TRBJ1-1; CDR3: CASSHRRNTEAFF
length: 16; V: TRBV5-1; J: TRBJ2-1; CDR3: CASRTNSGRGYNEQFF
length: 14; V: TRBV11-2; J: TRBJ2-2; CDR3: CASSLGSNTGELFF